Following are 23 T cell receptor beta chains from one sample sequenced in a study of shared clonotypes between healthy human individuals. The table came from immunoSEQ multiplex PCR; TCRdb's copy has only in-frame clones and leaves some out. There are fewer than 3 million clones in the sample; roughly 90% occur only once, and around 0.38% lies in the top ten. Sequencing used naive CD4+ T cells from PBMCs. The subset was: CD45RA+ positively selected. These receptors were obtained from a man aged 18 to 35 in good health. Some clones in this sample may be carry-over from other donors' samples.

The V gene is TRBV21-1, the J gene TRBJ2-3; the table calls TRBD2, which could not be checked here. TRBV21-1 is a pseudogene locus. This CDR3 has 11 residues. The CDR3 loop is CAIHSGDTQYF. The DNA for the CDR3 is TGTGCCATTCATAGCGGTGATACGCAGTATTTT.

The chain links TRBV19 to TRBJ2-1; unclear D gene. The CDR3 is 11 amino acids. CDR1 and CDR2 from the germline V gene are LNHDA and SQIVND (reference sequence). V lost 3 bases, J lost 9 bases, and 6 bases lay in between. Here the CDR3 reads CASSIRSEQFF. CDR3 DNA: TGTGCCAGTAGTATCCGGAGTGAGCAGTTCTTC. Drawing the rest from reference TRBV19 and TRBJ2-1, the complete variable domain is DGGITQSPKYLFRKEGQNVTLSCEQNLNHDAMYWYRQDPGQGLRLIYYSQIVNDFQKGDIAEGYSVSREKKESFPLTVTSAQKNPTAFYLCASSIRSEQFFGPGTRLTVL.

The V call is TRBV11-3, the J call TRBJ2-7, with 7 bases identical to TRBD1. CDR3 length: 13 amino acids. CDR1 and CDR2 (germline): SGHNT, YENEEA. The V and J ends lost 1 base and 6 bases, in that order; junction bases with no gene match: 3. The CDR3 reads CASSLVRGREQYF. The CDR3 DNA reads TGTGCCAGCAGCTTAGTAAGGGGGCGCGAGCAGTACTTC.

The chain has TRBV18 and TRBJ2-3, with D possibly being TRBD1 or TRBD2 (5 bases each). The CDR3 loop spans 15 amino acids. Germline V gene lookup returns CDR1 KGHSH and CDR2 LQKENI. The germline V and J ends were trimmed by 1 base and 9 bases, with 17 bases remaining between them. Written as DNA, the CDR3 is TGTGCCAGCTCACCACTCAGGGAGTTCGGGTCGACGCAGTATTTT. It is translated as CASSPLREFGSTQYF. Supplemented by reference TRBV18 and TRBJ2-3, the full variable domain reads NAGVMQNPRHLVRRRGQEARLRCSPMKGHSHVYWYRQLPEEGLKFMVYLQKENIIDESGMPKERFSAEFPKEGPSILRIQQVVRGDSAAYFCASSPLREFGSTQYFGPGTRLTVL.

The CDR3 here is CSAIAGGYNEQFF. The CDR3, as DNA: TGCAGCGCAATAGCGGGAGGGTACAATGAGCAGTTCTTC. The rearrangement uses TRBV29-1 and TRBJ2-1; 11 bases are shared with TRBD2. Losses at the gene ends were 7 bases for V and 4 bases for J; bases not matched to a gene: 3. This CDR3 has 13 residues. The germline V gene has CDR1 SQVTM and CDR2 ANQGSEA.

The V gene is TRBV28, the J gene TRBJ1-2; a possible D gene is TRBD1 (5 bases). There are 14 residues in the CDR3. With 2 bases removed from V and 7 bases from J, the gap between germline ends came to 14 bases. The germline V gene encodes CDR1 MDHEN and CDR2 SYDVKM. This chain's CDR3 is CASSLIGQGSGYTF. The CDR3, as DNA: TGTGCCAGCAGTTTAATTGGGCAGGGCAGTGGCTACACCTTC.

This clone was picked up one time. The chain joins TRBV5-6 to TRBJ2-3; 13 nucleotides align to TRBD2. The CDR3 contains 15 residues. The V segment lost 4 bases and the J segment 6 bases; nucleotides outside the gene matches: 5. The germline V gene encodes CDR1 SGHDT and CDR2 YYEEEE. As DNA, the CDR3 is TGTGCCAGCAGCCACGGGACTAGCGGGGCGGATACGCAGTATTTT. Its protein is CASSHGTSGADTQYF.

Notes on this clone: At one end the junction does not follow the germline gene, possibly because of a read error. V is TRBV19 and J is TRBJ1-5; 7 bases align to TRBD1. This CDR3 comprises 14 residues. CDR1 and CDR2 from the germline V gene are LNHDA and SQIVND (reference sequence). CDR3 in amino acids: CASSVGQKRQSQHF. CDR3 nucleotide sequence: TGTGCCAGTAGTGTGGGACAGAAGCGTCAGTCCCAGCATTTT.

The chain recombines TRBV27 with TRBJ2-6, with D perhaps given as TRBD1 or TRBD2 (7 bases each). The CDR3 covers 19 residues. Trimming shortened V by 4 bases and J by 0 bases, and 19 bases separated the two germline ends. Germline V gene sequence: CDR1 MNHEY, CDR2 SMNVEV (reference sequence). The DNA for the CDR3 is TGTGCCAGCAGTTCACCTCGACAGGGAGGGTTCTCTGGGGCCAACGTCCTGACTTTC. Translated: CASSSPRQGGFSGANVLTF.

The CDR3, as DNA: TGCGCCAGCAGCCCATACAGCGGTAGCACAGATACGCAGTATTTT. Translating gives CASSPYSGSTDTQYF. The chain joins TRBV5-1 to TRBJ2-3; a possible D gene is TRBD2 (5 bases). Germline loops: CDR1 SGHRS, CDR2 YFSETQ. The CDR3 runs to 15 residues. Trimming stripped 4 bases from V and 0 bases from J, with 12 bases between.

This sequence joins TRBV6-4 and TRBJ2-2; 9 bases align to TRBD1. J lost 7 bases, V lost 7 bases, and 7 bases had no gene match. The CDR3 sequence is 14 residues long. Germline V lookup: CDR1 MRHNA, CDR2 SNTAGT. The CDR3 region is CASKQGAWIGELFF. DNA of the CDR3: TGTGCCAGCAAACAGGGGGCGTGGATCGGGGAGCTGTTTTTT.

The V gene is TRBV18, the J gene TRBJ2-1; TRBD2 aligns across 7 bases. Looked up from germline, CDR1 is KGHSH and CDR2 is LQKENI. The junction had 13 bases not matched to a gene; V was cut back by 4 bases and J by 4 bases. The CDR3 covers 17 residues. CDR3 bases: TGTGCCAGCTCACTATTACAGGCTAGCGGACCATACAATGAGCAGTTCTTC. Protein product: CASSLLQASGPYNEQFF. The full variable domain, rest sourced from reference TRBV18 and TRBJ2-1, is NAGVMQNPRHLVRRRGQEARLRCSPMKGHSHVYWYRQLPEEGLKFMVYLQKENIIDESGMPKERFSAEFPKEGPSILRIQQVVRGDSAAYFCASSLLQASGPYNEQFFGPGTRLTVL.

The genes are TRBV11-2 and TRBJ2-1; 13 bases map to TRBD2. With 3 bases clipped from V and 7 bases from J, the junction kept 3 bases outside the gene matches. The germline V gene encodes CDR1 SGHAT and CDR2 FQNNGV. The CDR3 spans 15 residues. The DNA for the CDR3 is TGTGCCAGCAGCTTCGGACTAGCGGGAGTAAATGAGCAGTTCTTC. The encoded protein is CASSFGLAGVNEQFF.

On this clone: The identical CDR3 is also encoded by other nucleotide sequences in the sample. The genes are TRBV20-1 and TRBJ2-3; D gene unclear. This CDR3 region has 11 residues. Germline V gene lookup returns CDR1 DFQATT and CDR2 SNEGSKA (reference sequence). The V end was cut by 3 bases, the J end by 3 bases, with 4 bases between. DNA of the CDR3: TGCAGTGCTAGCCGAACAGATACGCAGTATTTT. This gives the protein CSASRTDTQYF.

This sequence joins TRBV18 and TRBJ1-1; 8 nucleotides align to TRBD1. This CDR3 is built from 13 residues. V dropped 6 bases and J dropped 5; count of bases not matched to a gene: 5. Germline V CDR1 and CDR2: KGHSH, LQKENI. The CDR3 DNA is TGTGCCAGCTCTCAACAGGGGGGAACTGAAGCTTTCTTT. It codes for CASSQQGGTEAFF.

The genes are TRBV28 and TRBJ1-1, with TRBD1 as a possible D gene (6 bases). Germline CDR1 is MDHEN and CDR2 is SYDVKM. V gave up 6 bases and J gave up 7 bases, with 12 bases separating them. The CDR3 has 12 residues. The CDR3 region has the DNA TGTGCCAGCAGAGGACAGAGCGGTGAAGCTTTCTTT. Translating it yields CASRGQSGEAFF.

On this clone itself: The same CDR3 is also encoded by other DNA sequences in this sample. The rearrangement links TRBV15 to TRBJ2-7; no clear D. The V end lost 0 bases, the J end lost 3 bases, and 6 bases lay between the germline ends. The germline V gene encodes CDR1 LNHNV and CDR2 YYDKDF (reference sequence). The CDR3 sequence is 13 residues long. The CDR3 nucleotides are TGTGCCACCAGCAGAGATCCAGGCTACGAGCAGTACTTC. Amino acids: CATSRDPGYEQYF.

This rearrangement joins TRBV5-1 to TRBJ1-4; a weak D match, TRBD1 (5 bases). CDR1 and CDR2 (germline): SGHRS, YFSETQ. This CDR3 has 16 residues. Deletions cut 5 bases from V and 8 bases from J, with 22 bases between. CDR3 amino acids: CASRFDRGPTREKLFF. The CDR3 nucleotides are TGCGCCAGCAGGTTCGATCGGGGACCGACGCGGGAAAAACTGTTTTTT.

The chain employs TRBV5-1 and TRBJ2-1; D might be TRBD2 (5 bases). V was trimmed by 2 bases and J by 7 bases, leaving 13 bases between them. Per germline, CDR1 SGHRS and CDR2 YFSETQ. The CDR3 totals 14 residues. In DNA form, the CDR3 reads TGCGCCAGCAGCTTACTAGAAGTCTCAAATGAGCAGTTCTTC. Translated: CASSLLEVSNEQFF. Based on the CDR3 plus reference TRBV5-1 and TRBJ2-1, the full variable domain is KAGVTQTPRYLIKTRGQQVTLSCSPISGHRSVSWYQQTPGQGLQFLFEYFSETQRNKGNFPGRFSGRQFSNSRSEMNVSTLELGDSALYLCASSLLEVSNEQFFGPGTRLTVL.

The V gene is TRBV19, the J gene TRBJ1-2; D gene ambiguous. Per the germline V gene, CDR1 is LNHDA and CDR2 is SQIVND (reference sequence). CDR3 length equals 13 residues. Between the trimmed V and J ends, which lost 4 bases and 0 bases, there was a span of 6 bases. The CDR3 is CASSSGANYGYTF. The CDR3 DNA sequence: TGTGCCAGTAGTAGTGGGGCTAACTATGGCTACACCTTC.

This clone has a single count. This CDR3 is CASSLLIEGGYTF. CDR3 DNA sequence: TGCGCCAGCAGCTTATTAATCGAGGGAGGCTACACCTTC. The chain couples TRBV5-1 to TRBJ1-2, with D uncertain. CDR1 SGHRS and CDR2 YFSETQ come from the germline V gene. There are 13 residues in the CDR3. With 2 bases removed from V and 8 bases from J, the gap between germline ends came to 13 bases.

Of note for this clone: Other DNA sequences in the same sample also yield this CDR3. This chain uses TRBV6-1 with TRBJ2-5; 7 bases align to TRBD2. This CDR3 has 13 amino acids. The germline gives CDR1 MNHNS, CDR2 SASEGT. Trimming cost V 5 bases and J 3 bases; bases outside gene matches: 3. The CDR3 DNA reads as TGTGCCAGCAGTAGACGGGGGGAAGAGACCCAGTACTTC. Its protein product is CASSRRGEETQYF.

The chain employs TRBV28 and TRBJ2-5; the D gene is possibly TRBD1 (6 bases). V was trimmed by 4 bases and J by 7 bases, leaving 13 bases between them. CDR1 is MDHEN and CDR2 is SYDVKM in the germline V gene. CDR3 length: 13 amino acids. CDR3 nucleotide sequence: TGTGCCAGCAGTTCGAGGCCCAGGGGGACCCAGTACTTC. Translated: CASSSRPRGTQYF.